Here is one TCR beta chain with its context. This specimen comes from a study of cytomegalovirus exposure and HLA in healthy donors. Each donor was nominally healthy when sampled (though unrecorded immune exposures were likely). 60 Vbeta and 13 Jbeta primers were used in PCR. Measured with immunoSEQ multiplex PCR; TCRdb has only the in-frame clones, and not every one. This table has approximately 160,000 clones, approximately 80% appearing once. The sample taken for sequencing was PBMCs. The clonotype originates from a woman in her late teens or twenties in good health and CMV-seronegative.

CDR3 sequence (DNA): TGTGCCAGCAGTGAAAGGCGGGAAAGCTCCTACAATGAGCAGTTCTTC. Amino acid sequence: CASSERRESSYNEQFF. The rearrangement joins TRBV6-1 to TRBJ2-1, with D tentatively TRBD2 (6 bases). V was clipped by 2 bases and J by 0 bases, with 11 bases between them. Germline V gene lookup returns CDR1 MNHNS and CDR2 SASEGT. CDR3 length equals 16 residues.